This is a list of T cell receptor beta chains from one sample in a study of blood T cell repertoires in COVID-19. Libraries were prepared by immunoSEQ multiplex PCR; TCRdb keeps only in-frame clonotypes and omits some of them. This table has about 310,000 clones, 75% to 90% appearing once. The specimen sequenced was peripheral blood. The receptor source for this set is a man between 18 and 35 years old with active or convalescent COVID-19. Each CDR3 is given with its conserved first and last residue. D genes are given only for firm matches. Size is omitted from some rows. Given values are once, few, many or a class for expanded clones.

>NA|TRBV6-6|TRBJ2-3|TRBD2
TGTGCCAGCAGCCTCCCGACTAGCCGGGGGACAGATACGCAGTATTTT
CASSLPTSRGTDTQYF
>NA|TRBV7-6|TRBJ1-1|NA
TGTGCCAGCAGCTTACTTCCAGAGAAGACAGTCACTGAAGCTTTCTTT
CASSLLPEKTVTEAFF
>NA|TRBV6-6|TRBJ2-5|TRBD2
TGTGCCAGCAGTTCAACAGCGGGGGGTCAAGAGACCCAGTACTTC
CASSSTAGGQETQYF
>NA|TRBV7-9|TRBJ1-5|TRBD1
TGTGCCAGCAGCTCAAAGGGACAGAGCAATCAGCCCCAGCATTTT
CASSSKGQSNQPQHF
>NA|TRBV7-2|TRBJ2-3|NA
TGTGCCAGTCAATGGGGCGGCACAGATACGCAGTATTTT
CASQWGGTDTQYF
>few|TRBV9|TRBJ2-5|TRBD2
TGTGCCAGCAGCATTGCCGGCGGGAGGGAGACCCAGTACTTC
CASSIAGGRETQYF
>NA|TRBV5-4|TRBJ2-7|TRBD2
TGTGCCAGCAGCTCACAAGCGGGAGGATGGGACGAGCAGTACTTC
CASSSQAGGWDEQYF
>NA|TRBV19|TRBJ2-1|TRBD2
TGTGCCAGTAGTATACGGGGGGGTGAGCAGTTCTTC
CASSIRGGEQFF
>NA|TRBV2|TRBJ2-7|TRBD2
TGTGCCAGCAGTGAAGTAGGTAGCGGGAGAAGAGATTACGAGCAGTACTTC
CASSEVGSGRRDYEQYF
>NA|TRBV24-1|TRBJ2-3|NA
TGTGCCACCAGTCCCGGGAGCTTACTAGATACGCAGTATTTT
CATSPGSLLDTQYF
>NA|TRBV9|TRBJ1-1|TRBD1
TGTGCCAGCAGCGTAACTACAGGGGGGACTGAAGCTTTCTTT
CASSVTTGGTEAFF
>NA|TRBV7-9|TRBJ2-3|NA
TGTGCCAGCAGCTTAGTCCGGGGAGGCACAGATACGCAGTATTTT
CASSLVRGGTDTQYF
>NA|TRBV4-1|TRBJ2-7|TRBD1
TGCGCCAGCAGTTCCGGGACAGAAAGAGGCGAGCAGTACTTC
CASSSGTERGEQYF
>NA|TRBV9|TRBJ2-5|TRBD1
TGTGCCAGCACTGTCAAGGGGGCACCGCAAGAGACCCAGTACTTC
CASTVKGAPQETQYF
>NA|TRBV7-8|TRBJ2-2|TRBD1
TGTGCCAGCAGCCCGACAGGGTTGGAAACCGGGGAGCTGTTTTTT
CASSPTGLETGELFF
>NA|TRBV4-2|TRBJ2-7|TRBD1
TGTGCCAGCAGCTTCCGCACGGGACAGGGATTCTCCTACGAGCAGTACTTC
CASSFRTGQGFSYEQYF
>few|TRBV7-8|TRBJ1-2|TRBD1
TGTGCCAGCAGCGCCTGGACAGGGCCAGAGGGCTACACCTTC
CASSAWTGPEGYTF
>NA|TRBV5-6|TRBJ1-1|TRBD1
TGTGCCAGCAGTTATCAGGACAGGGGGCTGACTGAAGCTTTCTTT
CASSYQDRGLTEAFF
>NA|TRBV4-1|TRBJ1-5|TRBD1
TGCGCCAGCAGCCAAGGGACAGGGGGTCAGCCCCAGCATTTT
CASSQGTGGQPQHF
>NA|TRBV9|TRBJ2-1|NA
TGTGCCAGCAGCGACTCGAGGCATAAAGGCCGCAATGAGCAGTTCTTC
CASSDSRHKGRNEQFF
>NA|TRBV21-1|TRBJ1-6|NA
TGTGCCAGCAGCAAAGGGCGACAGGGGGGGGATTTCTATAATTCACCCCTCCACTTT
CASSKGRQGGDFYNSPLHF
>NA|TRBV28|TRBJ1-2|TRBD1
TGTGCCAGCAGCTCACAGGGGGCGCGAGGCTACACCTTC
CASSSQGARGYTF
>NA|TRBV11-2|TRBJ2-7|NA
TGTGCCAGCGGCACAGACTACGAGCAGTACTTC
CASGTDYEQYF
>NA|TRBV10-2|TRBJ2-7|NA
TGCGCCAGCAGCGAGAGCGACGACTACGAGCAGTACTTC
CASSESDDYEQYF
>NA|TRBV4-1|TRBJ2-1|TRBD2
TGCGCCAGCAGCCCCTCTGGCCTAGCGGGGCACAATGAGCAGTTCTTC
CASSPSGLAGHNEQFF
>NA|TRBV4-1|TRBJ2-7|NA
TGCGCCAGCAGTCAATGGACTACCAGATACGAGCAGTACTTC
CASSQWTTRYEQYF
>NA|TRBV15|TRBJ2-1|TRBD2
TGTGCCACCAGCAGAGATCGACTAGCGGGGCCCTACAATGAGCAGTTCTTC
CATSRDRLAGPYNEQFF
>NA|TRBV15|TRBJ1-6|TRBD1
TGTGCCACCAGGCCCGACAGGGCCTATAATTCACCCCTCCACTTT
CATRPDRAYNSPLHF
>NA|TRBV6-5|TRBJ2-5|NA
TGTGCCGCCTCGGAGAGGCTCGGGGAGACCCAGTACTTC
CAASERLGETQYF
>NA|TRBV6-2/TRBV6-3|TRBJ2-5|TRBD2
TGTGCCAGCAGTTACGAGCGGGGGGGCCCAGAGACCCAGTACTTC
CASSYERGGPETQYF
>NA|TRBV2|TRBJ1-2|TRBD1
TGTGCCAGCAGTGAAACAGGGGGAGGTTATGGCTACACCTTC
CASSETGGGYGYTF
>NA|TRBV7-8|TRBJ1-3|TRBD1
TGTGCCAGCAGCCTCGGACAGGGAGGAAACACCATATATTTT
CASSLGQGGNTIYF
>NA|TRBV6-5|TRBJ1-4|NA
TGTGCCAGCAGCCGAGTCCCGGCAACTAATGAAAAACTGTTTTTT
CASSRVPATNEKLFF
>once|TRBV5-4|TRBJ2-7|TRBD2
TGTGCCAGCAGCTTAAGCAGTGGGGACTACTACGAGCAGTACTTC
CASSLSSGDYYEQYF
>NA|TRBV10-2|TRBJ2-5|TRBD2
TGCGCCAGCAGTGAACTAGCGGGCCTCCAAGAGACCCAGTACTTC
CASSELAGLQETQYF
>NA|TRBV5-1|TRBJ2-3|TRBD2
TGCGCCAGCAGCTTTGGGGGGGACCACACCTCTAGCACAGATACGCAGTATTTT
CASSFGGDHTSSTDTQYF
>NA|TRBV28|TRBJ1-3|TRBD1
TGTGCCAGCAGTTTGGGACAGAACTCTGGAAACACCATATATTTT
CASSLGQNSGNTIYF
>NA|TRBV28|TRBJ1-4|NA
TGTGCCAGCAGTTTATCTCGGTACGGGGGTGAGGAAAAACTGTTTTTT
CASSLSRYGGEEKLFF
>NA|TRBV27|TRBJ1-5|TRBD1
TGTGCCAGCAGTATAGACAGGGCTAGCAATCAGCCCCAGCATTTT
CASSIDRASNQPQHF
>NA|TRBV9|TRBJ1-4|NA
TGTGCCAGCGGATCAGGGTCGATTAATGAAAAACTGTTTTTT
CASGSGSINEKLFF
>NA|TRBV28|TRBJ2-5|TRBD2
TGTGCCAGCAGTTTGGAGGCGGGAGGTTTCACCCAGTACTTC
CASSLEAGGFTQYF
>NA|TRBV5-1|TRBJ1-5|NA
TGCGCCAGCAGGCCTGACACCTCCGGTCAGCCCCAGCATTTT
CASRPDTSGQPQHF
>NA|TRBV2|TRBJ1-2|TRBD1
TGTGCCAGGGGGGAGGGACAGGGCATCTTAGCGGATGGCTACACCTTC
CARGEGQGILADGYTF
>NA|TRBV11-2|TRBJ1-2|NA
TGTGCCAGCAGCCCGACTAGGGGCTACACCTTC
CASSPTRGYTF
>NA|TRBV6-5|TRBJ2-2|NA
TGTGCCAGCGGCTCCCTCAGCGGGGAGCTGTTTTTT
CASGSLSGELFF
>NA|TRBV7-6|TRBJ2-3|NA
TGTGCCAGCAGCTTAGGACTAGGAACCACAGATACGCAGTATTTT
CASSLGLGTTDTQYF
>NA|TRBV28|TRBJ2-1|TRBD2
TGTGCCAGCAGTTTACCGGGACTAGCGGGAGAGTACAATGAGCAGTTCTTC
CASSLPGLAGEYNEQFF
>NA|TRBV5-1|TRBJ1-1|TRBD1
TGCGCCAGCAGCCCGAGGACAGGGGGCGGTACTGAAGCTTTCTTT
CASSPRTGGGTEAFF
>NA|TRBV7-9|TRBJ1-4|NA
TGTGCCAGCAGCCCCCCCGGGGGAAGGGTTAATGAAAAACTGTTTTTT
CASSPPGGRVNEKLFF
>NA|TRBV18|TRBJ2-7|TRBD2
TGTGCCAGCTCACCGCCTAGCGGAGGCTACGAGCAGTACTTC
CASSPPSGGYEQYF
>once|TRBV24-1|TRBJ2-5|TRBD1
TGTGCCACCAGTGGAGGGACAGGGGGAACAGAGACCCAGTACTTC
CATSGGTGGTETQYF
>NA|TRBV5-1|TRBJ1-1|NA
TGCGCCAGCAGCCTTACTTTGAACACTGAAGCTTTCTTT
CASSLTLNTEAFF
>NA|TRBV7-2|TRBJ2-1|NA
TGTGCCAGCAGCCTATTGAATGAGCAGTTCTTC
CASSLLNEQFF